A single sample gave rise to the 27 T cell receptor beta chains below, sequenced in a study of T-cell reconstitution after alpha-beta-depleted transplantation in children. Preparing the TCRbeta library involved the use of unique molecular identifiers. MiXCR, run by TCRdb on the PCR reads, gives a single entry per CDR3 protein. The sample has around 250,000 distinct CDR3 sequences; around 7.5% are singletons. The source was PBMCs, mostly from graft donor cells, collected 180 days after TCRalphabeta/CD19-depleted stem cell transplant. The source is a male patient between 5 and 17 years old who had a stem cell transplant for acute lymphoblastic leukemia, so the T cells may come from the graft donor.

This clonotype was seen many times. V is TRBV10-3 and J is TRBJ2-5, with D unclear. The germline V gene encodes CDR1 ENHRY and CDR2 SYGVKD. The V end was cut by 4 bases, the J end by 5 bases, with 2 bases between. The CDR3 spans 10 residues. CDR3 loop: CAISGETQYF. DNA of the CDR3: TGTGCCATCAGTGGGGAGACCCAGTACTTC.

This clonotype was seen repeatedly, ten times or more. CDR3 coding DNA: TGTGCCAGCGGCAGGGTCTATGGCTACACCTTC. Protein sequence: CASGRVYGYTF. The chain recombines TRBV6-5 with TRBJ1-2; TRBD1 is a possible D gene (5 bases). This CDR3 spans 11 amino acids. Germline values: CDR1 MNHEY, CDR2 SVGAGI. Trimming took 8 bases from V and 4 from J, leaving 8 bases between them.

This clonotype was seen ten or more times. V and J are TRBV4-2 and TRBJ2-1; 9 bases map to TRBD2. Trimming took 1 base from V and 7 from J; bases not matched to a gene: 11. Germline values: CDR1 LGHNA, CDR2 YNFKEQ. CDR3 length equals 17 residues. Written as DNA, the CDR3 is TGTGCCAGCAGCCAAGGCGGGATAGCGGGAGAGGCAAATGAGCAGTTCTTC. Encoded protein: CASSQGGIAGEANEQFF.

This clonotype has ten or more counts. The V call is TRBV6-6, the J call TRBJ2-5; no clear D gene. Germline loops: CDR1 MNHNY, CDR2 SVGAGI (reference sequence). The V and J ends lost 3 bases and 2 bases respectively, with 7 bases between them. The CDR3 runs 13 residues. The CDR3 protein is CASSYPLQETQYF. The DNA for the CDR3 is TGTGCCAGCAGTTATCCCCTTCAAGAGACCCAGTACTTC.

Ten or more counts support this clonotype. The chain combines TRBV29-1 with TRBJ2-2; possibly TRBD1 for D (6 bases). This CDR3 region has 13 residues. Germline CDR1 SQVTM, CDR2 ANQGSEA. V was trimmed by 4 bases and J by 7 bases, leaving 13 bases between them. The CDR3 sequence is CSVAPTGFGELFF. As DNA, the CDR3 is TGCAGCGTTGCCCCTACAGGGTTCGGGGAGCTGTTTTTT.

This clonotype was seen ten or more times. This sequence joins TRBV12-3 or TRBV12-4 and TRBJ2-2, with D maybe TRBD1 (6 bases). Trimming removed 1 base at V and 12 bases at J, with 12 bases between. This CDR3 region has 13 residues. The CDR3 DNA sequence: TGTGCCAGCAGTTTAGGGGGGACAACCCAGCTGTTTTTT. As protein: CASSLGGTTQLFF.

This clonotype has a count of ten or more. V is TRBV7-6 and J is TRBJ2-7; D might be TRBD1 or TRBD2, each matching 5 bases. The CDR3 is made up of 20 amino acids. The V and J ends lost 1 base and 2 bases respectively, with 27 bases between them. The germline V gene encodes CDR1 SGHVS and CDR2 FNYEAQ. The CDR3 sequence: CASSLGVPVGWRTSAYEQYF. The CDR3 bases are TGTGCCAGCAGCTTAGGAGTTCCGGTGGGGTGGAGGACATCTGCCTACGAGCAGTACTTC.

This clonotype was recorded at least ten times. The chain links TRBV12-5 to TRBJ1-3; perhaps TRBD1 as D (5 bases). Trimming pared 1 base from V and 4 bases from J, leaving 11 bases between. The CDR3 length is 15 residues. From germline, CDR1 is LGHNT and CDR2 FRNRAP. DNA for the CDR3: TGTGCTAGTGGTTTGGCGAGAGGGGAGGGAAACACCATATATTTT. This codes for CASGLARGEGNTIYF.

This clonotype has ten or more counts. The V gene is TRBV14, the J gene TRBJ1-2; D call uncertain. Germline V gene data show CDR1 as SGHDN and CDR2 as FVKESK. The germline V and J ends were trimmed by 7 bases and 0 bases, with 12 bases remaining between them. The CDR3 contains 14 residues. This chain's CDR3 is CASTPEGPNYGYTF. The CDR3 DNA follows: TGTGCCAGCACCCCAGAAGGGCCTAACTATGGCTACACCTTC.

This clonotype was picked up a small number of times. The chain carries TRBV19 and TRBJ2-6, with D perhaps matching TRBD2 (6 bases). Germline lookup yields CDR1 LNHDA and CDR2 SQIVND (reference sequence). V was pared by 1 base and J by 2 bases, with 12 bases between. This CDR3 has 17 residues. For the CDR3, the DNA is TGTGCCAGTAGTATAGGAGTGGGGAGGCCTGGGGCCAACGTCCTGACTTTC. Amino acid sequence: CASSIGVGRPGANVLTF.

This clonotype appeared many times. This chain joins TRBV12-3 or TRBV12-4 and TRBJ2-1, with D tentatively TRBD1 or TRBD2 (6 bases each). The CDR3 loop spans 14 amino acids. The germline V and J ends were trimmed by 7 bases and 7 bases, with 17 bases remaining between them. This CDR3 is CASTLKRGGNEQFF. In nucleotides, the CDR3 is TGTGCCAGCACCCTAAAGAGAGGGGGGAATGAGCAGTTCTTC.

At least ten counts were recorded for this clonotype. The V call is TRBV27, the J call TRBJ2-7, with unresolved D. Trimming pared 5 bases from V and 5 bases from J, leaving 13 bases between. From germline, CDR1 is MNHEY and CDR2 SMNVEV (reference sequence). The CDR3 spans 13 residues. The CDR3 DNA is TGTGCCAGCAGTCCCCTTTTCCCCCACGAGCAGTACTTC. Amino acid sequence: CASSPLFPHEQYF.

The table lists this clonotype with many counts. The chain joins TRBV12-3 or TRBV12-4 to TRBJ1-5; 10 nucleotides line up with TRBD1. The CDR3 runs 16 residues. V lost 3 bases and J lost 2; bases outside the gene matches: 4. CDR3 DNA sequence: TGTGCCAGCAGTTTGACAGGGGGCGCTGGCAATCAGCCCCAGCATTTT. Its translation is CASSLTGGAGNQPQHF.

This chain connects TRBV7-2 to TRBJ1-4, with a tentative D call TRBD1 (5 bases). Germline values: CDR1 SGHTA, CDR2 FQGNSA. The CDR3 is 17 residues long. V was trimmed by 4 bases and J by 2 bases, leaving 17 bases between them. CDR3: CASSSAPSGRTNEKLFF. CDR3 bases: TGTGCCAGCAGCTCCGCCCCTTCAGGGAGGACTAATGAAAAACTGTTTTTT. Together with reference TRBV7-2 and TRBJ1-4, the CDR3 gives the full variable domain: GAGVSQSPSNKVTEKGKDVELRCDPISGHTALYWYRQSLGQGLEFLIYFQGNSAPDKSGLPSDRFSAERTGGSVSTLTIQRTQQEDSAVYLCASSSAPSGRTNEKLFFGSGTQLSVL.

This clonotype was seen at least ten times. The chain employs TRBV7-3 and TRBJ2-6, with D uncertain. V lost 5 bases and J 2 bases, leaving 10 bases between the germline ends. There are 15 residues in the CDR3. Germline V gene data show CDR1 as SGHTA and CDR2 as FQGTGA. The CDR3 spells CASSRQSAGANVLTF. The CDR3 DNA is TGTGCCAGCAGCCGGCAGAGTGCTGGGGCCAACGTCCTGACTTTC.

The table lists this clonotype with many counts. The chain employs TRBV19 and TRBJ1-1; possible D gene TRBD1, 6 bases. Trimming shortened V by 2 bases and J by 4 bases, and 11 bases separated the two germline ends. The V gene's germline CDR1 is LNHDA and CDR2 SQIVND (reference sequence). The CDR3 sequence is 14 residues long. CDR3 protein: CASSIRQGSTEAFF. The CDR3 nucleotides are TGTGCCAGTAGTATAAGGCAGGGGAGCACTGAAGCTTTCTTT.

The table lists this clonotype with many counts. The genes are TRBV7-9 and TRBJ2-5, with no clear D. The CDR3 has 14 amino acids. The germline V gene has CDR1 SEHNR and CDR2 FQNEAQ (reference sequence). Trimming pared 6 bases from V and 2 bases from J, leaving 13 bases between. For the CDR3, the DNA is TGTGCCAGCAGAATAGTACCTGAGCAAGAGACCCAGTACTTC. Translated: CASRIVPEQETQYF.

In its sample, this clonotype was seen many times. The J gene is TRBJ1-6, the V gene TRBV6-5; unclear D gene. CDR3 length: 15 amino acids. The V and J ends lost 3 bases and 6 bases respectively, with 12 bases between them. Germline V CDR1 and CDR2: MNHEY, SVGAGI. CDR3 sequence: CASSYSDLPNSPLHF. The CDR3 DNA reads TGTGCCAGCAGTTATTCAGATCTGCCTAATTCACCCCTCCACTTT.

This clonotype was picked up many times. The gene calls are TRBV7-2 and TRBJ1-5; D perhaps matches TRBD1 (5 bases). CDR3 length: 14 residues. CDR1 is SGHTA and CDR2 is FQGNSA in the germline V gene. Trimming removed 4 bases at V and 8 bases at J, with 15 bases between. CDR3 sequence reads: CASSSGPSGEPQHF. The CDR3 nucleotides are TGTGCCAGCAGCTCGGGACCGTCCGGAGAGCCCCAGCATTTT.

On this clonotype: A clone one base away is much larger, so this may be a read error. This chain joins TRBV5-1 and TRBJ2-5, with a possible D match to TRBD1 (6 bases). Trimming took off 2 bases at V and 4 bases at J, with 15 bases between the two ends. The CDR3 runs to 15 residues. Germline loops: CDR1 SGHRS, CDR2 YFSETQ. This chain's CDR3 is CASSFSTGWTETQYF. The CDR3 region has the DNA TGCGCCAGCAGCTTCAGTACAGGGTGGACAGAGACCCAGTACTTC.

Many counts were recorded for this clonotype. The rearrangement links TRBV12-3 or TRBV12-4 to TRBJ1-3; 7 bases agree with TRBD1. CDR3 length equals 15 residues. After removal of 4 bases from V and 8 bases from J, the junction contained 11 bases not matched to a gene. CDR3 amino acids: CASSSTPGQSDTIYF. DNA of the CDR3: TGTGCCAGCAGTTCAACCCCGGGACAGTCGGACACCATATATTTT.

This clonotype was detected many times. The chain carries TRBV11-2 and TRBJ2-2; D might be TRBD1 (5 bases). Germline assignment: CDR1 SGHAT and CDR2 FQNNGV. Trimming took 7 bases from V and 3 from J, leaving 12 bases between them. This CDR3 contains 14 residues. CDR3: CASILDRYTGELFF. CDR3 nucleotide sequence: TGTGCCAGCATACTTGACAGATACACCGGGGAGCTGTTTTTT.

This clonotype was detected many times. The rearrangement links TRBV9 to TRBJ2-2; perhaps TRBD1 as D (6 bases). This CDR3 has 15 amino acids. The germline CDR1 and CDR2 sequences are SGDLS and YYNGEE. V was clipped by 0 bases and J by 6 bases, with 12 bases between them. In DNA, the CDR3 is TGTGCCAGCAGCGTAGAGGGCAGGGGTTCCGGGGAGCTGTTTTTT. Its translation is CASSVEGRGSGELFF.

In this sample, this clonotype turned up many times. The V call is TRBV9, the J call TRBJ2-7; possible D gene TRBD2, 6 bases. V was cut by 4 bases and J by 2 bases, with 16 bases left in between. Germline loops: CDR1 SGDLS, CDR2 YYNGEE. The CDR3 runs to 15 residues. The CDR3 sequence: CASSNGTHRPYEQYF. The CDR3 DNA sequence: TGTGCCAGCAGCAACGGGACTCACCGCCCCTACGAGCAGTACTTC.

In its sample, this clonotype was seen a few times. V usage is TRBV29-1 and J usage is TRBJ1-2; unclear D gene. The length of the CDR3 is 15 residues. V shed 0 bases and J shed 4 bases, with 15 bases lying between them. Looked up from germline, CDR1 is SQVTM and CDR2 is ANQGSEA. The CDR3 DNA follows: TGCAGCGTTGAAGATGATACCAGCCCAAGCTATGGCTACACCTTC. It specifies CSVEDDTSPSYGYTF.

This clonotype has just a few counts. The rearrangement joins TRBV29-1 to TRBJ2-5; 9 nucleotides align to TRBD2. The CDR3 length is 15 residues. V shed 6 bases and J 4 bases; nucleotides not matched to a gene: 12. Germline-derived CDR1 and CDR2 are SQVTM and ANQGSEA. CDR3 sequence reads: CSVPRGGGAGETQYF. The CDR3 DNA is TGCAGCGTCCCCCGGGGCGGGGGGGCCGGAGAGACCCAGTACTTC.

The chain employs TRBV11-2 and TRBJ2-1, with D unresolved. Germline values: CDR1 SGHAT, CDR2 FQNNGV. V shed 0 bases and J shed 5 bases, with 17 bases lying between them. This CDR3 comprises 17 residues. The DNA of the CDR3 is TGTGCCAGCAGCTTAGAAGGCAGGATATGTACCGACAATGAGCAGTTCTTC. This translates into CASSLEGRICTDNEQFF.